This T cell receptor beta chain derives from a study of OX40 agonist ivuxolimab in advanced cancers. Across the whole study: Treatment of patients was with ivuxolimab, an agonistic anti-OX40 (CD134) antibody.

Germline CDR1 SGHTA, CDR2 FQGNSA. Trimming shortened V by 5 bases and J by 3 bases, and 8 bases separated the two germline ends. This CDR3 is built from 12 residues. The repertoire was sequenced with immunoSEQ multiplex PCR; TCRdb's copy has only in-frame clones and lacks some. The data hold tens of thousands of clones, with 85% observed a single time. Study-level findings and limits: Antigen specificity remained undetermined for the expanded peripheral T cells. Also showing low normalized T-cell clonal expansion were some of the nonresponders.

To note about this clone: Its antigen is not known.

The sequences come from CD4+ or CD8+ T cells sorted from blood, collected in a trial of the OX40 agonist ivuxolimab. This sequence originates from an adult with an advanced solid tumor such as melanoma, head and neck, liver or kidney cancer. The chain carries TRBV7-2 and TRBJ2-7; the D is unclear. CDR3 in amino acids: CASSRWGYEQYF. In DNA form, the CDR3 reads TGTGCCAGCAGCCGTTGGGGCTACGAGCAGTACTTC.